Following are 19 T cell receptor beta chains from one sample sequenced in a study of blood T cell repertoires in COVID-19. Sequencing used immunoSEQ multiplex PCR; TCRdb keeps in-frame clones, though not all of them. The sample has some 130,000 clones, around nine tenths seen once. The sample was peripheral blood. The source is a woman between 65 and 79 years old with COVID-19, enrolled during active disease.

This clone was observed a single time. The CDR3 region has the DNA TGTGCCAGCAGCCAAGAACCCAGGGAAAGTTCACCCCTCCACTTT. This encodes CASSQEPRESSPLHF. The chain recombines TRBV4-2 with TRBJ1-6; D is possibly TRBD1 (5 bases). V was cut by 0 bases and J by 9 bases, with 12 bases left in between. The CDR3 runs 15 residues. Looked up from germline, CDR1 is LGHNA and CDR2 is YNFKEQ.

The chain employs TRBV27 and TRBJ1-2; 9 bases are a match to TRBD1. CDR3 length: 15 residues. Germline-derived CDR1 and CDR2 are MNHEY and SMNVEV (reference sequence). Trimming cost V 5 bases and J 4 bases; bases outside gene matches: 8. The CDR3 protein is CASSLQGANPYGYTF. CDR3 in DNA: TGTGCCAGCAGTCTACAGGGGGCGAATCCCTATGGCTACACCTTC.

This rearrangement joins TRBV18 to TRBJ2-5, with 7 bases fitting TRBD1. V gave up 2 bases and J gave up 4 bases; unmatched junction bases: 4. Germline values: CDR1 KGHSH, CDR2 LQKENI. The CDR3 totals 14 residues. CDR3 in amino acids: CASSPYRGVETQYF. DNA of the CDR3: TGTGCCAGCTCACCATACAGGGGAGTAGAGACCCAGTACTTC.

CDR3 loop: CASSQRRGLAGAYNEQFF. The CDR3 bases are TGCGCCAGCAGCCAACGAAGGGGATTAGCGGGGGCATACAATGAGCAGTTCTTC. The rearrangement joins TRBV4-1 to TRBJ2-1; 9 bases fit TRBD2. J lost 4 bases, V lost 2 bases, and 12 bases had no gene match. This CDR3 comprises 18 residues. Looked up from germline, CDR1 is MGHRA and CDR2 is YSYEKL.

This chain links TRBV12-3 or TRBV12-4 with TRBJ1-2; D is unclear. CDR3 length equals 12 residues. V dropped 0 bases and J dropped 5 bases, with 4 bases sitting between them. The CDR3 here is CASSLAVYGYTF. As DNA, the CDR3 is TGTGCCAGCAGTTTAGCCGTATATGGCTACACCTTC.

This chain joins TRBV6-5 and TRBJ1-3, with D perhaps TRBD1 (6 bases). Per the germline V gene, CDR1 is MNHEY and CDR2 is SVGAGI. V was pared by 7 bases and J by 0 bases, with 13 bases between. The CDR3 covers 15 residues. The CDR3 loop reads CASTSTGRSGNTIYF. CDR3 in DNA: TGTGCCAGCACTTCAACAGGGCGCTCTGGAAACACCATATATTTT.

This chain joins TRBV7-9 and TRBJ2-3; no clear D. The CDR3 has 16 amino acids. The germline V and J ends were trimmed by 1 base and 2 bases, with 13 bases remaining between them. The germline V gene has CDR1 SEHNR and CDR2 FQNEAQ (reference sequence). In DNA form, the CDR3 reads TGTGCCAGCAGCTTAGGTTCCGGAGTGGTCACAGATACGCAGTATTTT. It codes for CASSLGSGVVTDTQYF.

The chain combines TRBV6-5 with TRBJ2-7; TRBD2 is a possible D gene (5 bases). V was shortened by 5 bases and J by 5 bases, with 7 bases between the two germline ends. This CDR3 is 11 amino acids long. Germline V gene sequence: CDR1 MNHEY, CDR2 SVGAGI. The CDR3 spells CASSHGDEQYF. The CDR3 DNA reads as TGTGCCAGCAGTCACGGGGACGAGCAGTACTTC.

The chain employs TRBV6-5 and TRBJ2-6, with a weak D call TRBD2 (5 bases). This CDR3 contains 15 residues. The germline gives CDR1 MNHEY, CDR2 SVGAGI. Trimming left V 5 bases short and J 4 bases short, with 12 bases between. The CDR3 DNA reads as TGTGCCAGCAGTCCCCTGAGGGTGGGGGCCAACGTCCTGACTTTC. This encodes CASSPLRVGANVLTF.

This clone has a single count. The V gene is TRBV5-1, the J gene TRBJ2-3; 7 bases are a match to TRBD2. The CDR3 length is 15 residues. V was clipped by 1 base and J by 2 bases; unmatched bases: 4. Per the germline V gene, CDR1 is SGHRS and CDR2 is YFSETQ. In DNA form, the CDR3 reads TGCGCCAGCAGCTTGCCTAGCGGAACCACAGATACGCAGTATTTT. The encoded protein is CASSLPSGTTDTQYF.

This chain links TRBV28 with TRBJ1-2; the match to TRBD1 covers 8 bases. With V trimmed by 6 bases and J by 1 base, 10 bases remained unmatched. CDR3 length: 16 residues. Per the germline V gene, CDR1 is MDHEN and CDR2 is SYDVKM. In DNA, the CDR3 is TGTGCCAGCAGACCCTCTCTTGACAGGGGTAACTATGGCTACACCTTC. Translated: CASRPSLDRGNYGYTF.

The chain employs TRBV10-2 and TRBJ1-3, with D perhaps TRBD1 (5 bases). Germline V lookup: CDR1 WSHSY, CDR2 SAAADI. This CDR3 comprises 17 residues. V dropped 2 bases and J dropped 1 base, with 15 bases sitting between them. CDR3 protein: CASSELRRGESGNTIYF. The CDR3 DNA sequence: TGCGCCAGCAGTGAGCTTCGCCGGGGGGAATCTGGAAACACCATATATTTT.

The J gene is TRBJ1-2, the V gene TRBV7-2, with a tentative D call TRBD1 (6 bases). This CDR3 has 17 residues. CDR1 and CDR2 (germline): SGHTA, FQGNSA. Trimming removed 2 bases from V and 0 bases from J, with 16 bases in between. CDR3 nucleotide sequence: TGTGCCAGCAGCTTAACATTCACAGGGTCGACTAACTATGGCTACACCTTC. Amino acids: CASSLTFTGSTNYGYTF.

Here the CDR3 reads CASSYSKGGGNQPQHF. DNA for the CDR3: TGTGCCAGCAGTTACTCGAAAGGGGGCGGCAATCAGCCCCAGCATTTT. The V and J genes are TRBV6-2 or TRBV6-3 and TRBJ1-5; TRBD1 agrees at 7 bases. The length of the CDR3 is 16 residues. Trimming cost V 0 bases and J 2 bases; bases outside gene matches: 4. From germline, CDR1 is MNHEY and CDR2 SVGEGT.

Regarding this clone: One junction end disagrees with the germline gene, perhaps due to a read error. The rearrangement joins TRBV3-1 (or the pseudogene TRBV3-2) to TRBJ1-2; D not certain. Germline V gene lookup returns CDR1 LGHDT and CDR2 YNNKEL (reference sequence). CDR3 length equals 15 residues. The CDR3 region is CASSQAIGRVKFPAF. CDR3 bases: TGTGCCAGCAGCCAAGCGATAGGGCGGGTTAAATTCCCTGCCTTC.

CDR3 in amino acids: CASSYGMAAQYF. The CDR3 DNA follows: TGTGCCAGCAGTTACGGTATGGCCGCGCAGTACTTC. This rearrangement joins TRBV6-2 or TRBV6-3 to TRBJ2-7; D is unresolved. From germline, CDR1 is MNHEY and CDR2 SVGEGT. The CDR3 spans 12 residues. V lost 2 bases, J lost 9 bases, and 11 bases lay in between.

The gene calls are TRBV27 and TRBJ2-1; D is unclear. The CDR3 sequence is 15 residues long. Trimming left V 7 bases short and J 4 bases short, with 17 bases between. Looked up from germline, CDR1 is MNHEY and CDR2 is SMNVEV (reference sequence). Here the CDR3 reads CASNPGLAPYNEQFF. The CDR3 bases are TGTGCCAGCAATCCAGGTCTGGCGCCATACAATGAGCAGTTCTTC.

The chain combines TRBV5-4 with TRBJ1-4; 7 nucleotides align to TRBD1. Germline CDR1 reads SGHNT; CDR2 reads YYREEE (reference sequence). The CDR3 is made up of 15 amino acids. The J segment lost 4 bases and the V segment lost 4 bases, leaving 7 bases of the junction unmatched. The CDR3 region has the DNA TGTGCCAGCAGCCGAAGGGACAGACTTAATGAAAAACTGTTTTTT. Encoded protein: CASSRRDRLNEKLFF. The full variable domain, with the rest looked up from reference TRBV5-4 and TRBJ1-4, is ETGVTQSPTHLIKTRGQQVTLRCSSQSGHNTVSWYQQALGQGPQFIFQYYREEENGRGNFPPRFSGLQFPNYSSELNVNALELDDSALYLCASSRRDRLNEKLFFGSGTQLSVL.

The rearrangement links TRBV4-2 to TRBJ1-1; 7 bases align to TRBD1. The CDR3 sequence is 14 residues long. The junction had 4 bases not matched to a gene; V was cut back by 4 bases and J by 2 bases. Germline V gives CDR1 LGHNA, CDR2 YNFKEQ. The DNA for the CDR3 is TGTGCCAGCAGCCCAGGGGACAGAAACACTGAAGCTTTCTTT. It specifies CASSPGDRNTEAFF.